The 32 T cell receptor beta chains below were found in one sample sequenced in a study of shared clonotypes between healthy human individuals. CD45RO-negative, CCR7-positively selected cells formed the naive CD8 fraction, excluding terminally differentiated effector memory CD45RA+ cells. Measured with immunoSEQ multiplex PCR; TCRdb has only the in-frame clones, and not every one. The sample has around 2,000,000 clones, about 95% seen once. The material sequenced was naive CD8+ T cells sorted from blood. The receptor set was obtained from a man aged 18-30 years in good health.

This clone came up a few times. The chain uses TRBV28 and TRBJ1-2; perhaps TRBD1 as D (5 bases). CDR1 and CDR2 (germline): MDHEN, SYDVKM. This CDR3 has 14 amino acids. V lost 7 bases and J 4 bases, leaving 16 bases between the germline ends. The CDR3 DNA reads TGTGCCAGCAAGTGGCAGGGAAGGTCCTATGGCTACACCTTC. Its translation is CASKWQGRSYGYTF.

The chain links TRBV12-5 to TRBJ2-2; D is possibly TRBD2 (7 bases). Trimming stripped 1 base from V and 6 bases from J, with 18 bases between. Germline V gives CDR1 LGHNT, CDR2 FRNRAP. The CDR3 runs 17 residues. In DNA, the CDR3 is TGTGCTAGTGGTTTGGGGACTAGGGGGGGCGCCTCCGGGGAGCTGTTTTTT. It codes for CASGLGTRGGASGELFF.

For this clone: Other DNA sequences of this sample code for an identical CDR3. The chain has TRBV28 and TRBJ1-2; D ambiguous. This CDR3 has 13 residues. CDR1 and CDR2 (germline): MDHEN, SYDVKM. V lost 2 bases and J lost 3, with 7 bases in between. CDR3 sequence: CASSLGRYYGYTF. In DNA form, the CDR3 reads TGTGCCAGCAGTTTAGGACGGTACTATGGCTACACCTTC.

The count of this clone is one. The chain employs TRBV6-1 and TRBJ2-7; D is undetermined. Germline V gene data show CDR1 as MNHNS and CDR2 as SASEGT. The CDR3 sequence is 15 residues long. V was shortened by 0 bases and J by 2 bases, with 11 bases between the two germline ends. This CDR3 reads CASSEALQIAYEQYF. In nucleotides, the CDR3 is TGTGCCAGCAGTGAAGCGCTTCAAATAGCCTACGAGCAGTACTTC.

Notes on this clone: The sample holds other DNA sequences that translate to the same CDR3. V usage is TRBV6-5 and J usage is TRBJ1-4; 8 positions agree with TRBD1. Germline loops: CDR1 MNHEY, CDR2 SVGAGI. The CDR3 length is 14 residues. The V and J ends lost 2 bases and 7 bases, in that order; junction bases with no gene match: 3. The CDR3 is CASSYGQGVEKLFF. CDR3 DNA sequence: TGTGCCAGCAGTTACGGACAGGGAGTTGAAAAACTGTTTTTT.

The CDR3 region is CASSYSGGSESDTQYF. DNA for the CDR3: TGTGCCAGCAGTTACTCTGGCGGGAGTGAATCAGATACGCAGTATTTT. V usage is TRBV6-5 and J usage is TRBJ2-3; 7 bases fit TRBD2. Germline loops: CDR1 MNHEY, CDR2 SVGAGI. CDR3 size: 16 residues. V lost 0 bases and J lost 4; bases outside the gene matches: 7.

This clone showed up just once. Different DNA sequences within this sample yield the same CDR3. The chain joins TRBV11-2 to TRBJ2-7, with 11 bases that match TRBD1. V shed 3 bases, J shed 3 bases, and the junction held 4 bases outside the gene matches. Germline CDR1 and CDR2: SGHAT and FQNNGV. The CDR3 runs 15 residues. CDR3 bases: TGTGCCAGCAGCTTCGGGACAGGGGGATACTACGAGCAGTACTTC. This gives the protein CASSFGTGGYYEQYF. The full variable domain, in which reference TRBV11-2 and TRBJ2-7 provide the parts outside the CDR3, is EAGVAQSPRYKIIEKRQSVAFWCNPISGHATLYWYQQILGQGPKLLIQFQNNGVVDDSQLPKDRFSAERLKGVDSTLKIQPAKLEDSAVYLCASSFGTGGYYEQYFGPGTRLTVT.

This chain connects TRBV28 to TRBJ2-5, with a weak D call TRBD1 (6 bases). Germline V gene sequence: CDR1 MDHEN, CDR2 SYDVKM. The CDR3 has 14 amino acids. The germline V and J ends were trimmed by 6 bases and 5 bases, with 16 bases remaining between them. CDR3 amino acids: CASSRTGKEETQYF. In DNA form, the CDR3 reads TGTGCCAGCAGCCGTACAGGGAAAGAGGAGACCCAGTACTTC.

Concerning this clone itself: A much larger clone differs by one base, so this may be a read error. V and J are TRBV7-9 and TRBJ2-7; no clear D gene. This CDR3 has 11 amino acids. Looked up from germline, CDR1 is SEHNR and CDR2 is FQNEAQ (reference sequence). CDR3 protein: CASSPSDEQYF. CDR3 nucleotide sequence: TGTGCCAGCAGCCCCTCCGACGAGCAGTACTTC.

The chain is built from TRBV10-3 and TRBJ1-5; D is uncertain. Germline V gene sequence: CDR1 ENHRY, CDR2 SYGVKD. The CDR3 consists of 14 residues. V gave up 8 bases and J gave up 2 bases, with 13 bases separating them. The CDR3: CAIFNPEGNQPQHF. For the CDR3, the DNA is TGTGCCATCTTTAATCCTGAAGGCAATCAGCCCCAGCATTTT.

The chain recombines TRBV4-1 with TRBJ2-7; 9 nucleotides match TRBD1. CDR3 length: 15 amino acids. In germline, CDR1 is MGHRA, CDR2 YSYEKL. J gave up 3 bases and V 3 bases, and 6 bases lay outside the gene matches. For the CDR3, the DNA is TGCGCCAGCAGCCACCGGGACAGGGAAGGCTACGAGCAGTACTTC. As protein: CASSHRDREGYEQYF.

Here the CDR3 DNA reads TGTGCCAGCAGTGATCAGGGGGAGGCCTACGAGCAGTACTTC. Its translation: CASSDQGEAYEQYF. The chain is built from TRBV25-1 and TRBJ2-7, with D perhaps matching TRBD1 (7 bases). Germline-derived CDR1 and CDR2 are MGHDK and SYGVNS. Trimming pared 3 bases from V and 2 bases from J, leaving 11 bases between. This CDR3 region has 14 residues.

The rearrangement uses TRBV30 and TRBJ1-1, with a tentative D call TRBD1 (6 bases). Trimming left V 0 bases short and J 6 bases short, with 11 bases between. Per germline, CDR1 GTSNPN and CDR2 SVGIG (reference sequence). CDR3 length equals 13 residues. The CDR3 DNA is TGTGCCTGGAGTGTAGGGGGAAAGGCTGAAGCTTTCTTT. The encoded protein is CAWSVGGKAEAFF.

Of note for this clone: This same CDR3 is encoded by further DNA sequences in the sample. V and J are TRBV5-6 and TRBJ2-7; unclear D gene. This CDR3 contains 12 residues. Per the germline V gene, CDR1 is SGHDT and CDR2 is YYEEEE. Trimming stripped 3 bases from V and 2 bases from J, with 6 bases between. CDR3 bases: TGTGCCAGCAGCTCCTTGACCTACGAGCAGTACTTC. Its translation: CASSSLTYEQYF.

The rearrangement joins TRBV2 to TRBJ2-3; the match to TRBD2 covers 8 bases. From germline, CDR1 is SNHLY and CDR2 FYNNEI. The junction had 4 bases not matched to a gene; V was cut back by 4 bases and J by 1 base. The CDR3 is made up of 15 amino acids. CDR3 loop: CASSAGLGGTDTQYF. DNA for the CDR3: TGTGCCAGCAGTGCGGGACTAGGGGGCACAGATACGCAGTATTTT.

The chain couples TRBV5-6 to TRBJ2-5, with D tentatively TRBD1 or TRBD2 (5 bases each). Deletions cut 0 bases from V and 5 bases from J, with 8 bases between. The germline V gene encodes CDR1 SGHDT and CDR2 YYEEEE. This CDR3 has 13 residues. The CDR3 spells CASSLAGTETQYF. The CDR3, as DNA: TGTGCCAGCAGCTTGGCGGGGACGGAGACCCAGTACTTC.

The chain carries TRBV6-1 and TRBJ2-3; maybe TRBD1 (5 bases). Trimming removed 10 bases at V and 5 bases at J, with 19 bases between. Germline CDR1 MNHNS, CDR2 SASEGT. CDR3 size: 14 residues. The CDR3 coding sequence is TGTGCCACAGCAGGGCGGTATCCGGGAGATACGCAGTATTTT. Translated: CATAGRYPGDTQYF.

The chain joins TRBV7-8 to TRBJ2-7; D gene ambiguous. The germline gives CDR1 SGHVS, CDR2 FQNEAQ. V lost 5 bases and J lost 0, with 14 bases in between. The CDR3 covers 15 residues. CDR3 DNA sequence: TGTGCCAGCAGCCAAGGCAGTAGCAGCTCCTACGAGCAGTACTTC. It codes for CASSQGSSSSYEQYF.

The V call is TRBV19, the J call TRBJ2-1; a possible D gene is TRBD2 (5 bases). V lost 1 base and J lost 0, with 13 bases in between. CDR3 length: 17 residues. Germline lookup yields CDR1 LNHDA and CDR2 SQIVND (reference sequence). The CDR3 loop is CASSIGERFNSYNEQFF. CDR3 in DNA: TGTGCCAGTAGTATAGGTGAGCGGTTCAACTCCTACAATGAGCAGTTCTTC.

This rearrangement joins TRBV21-1 to TRBJ1-2. TRBV21-1 is assigned pseudogene status. This CDR3 comprises 16 residues. The CDR3 protein is CASSRKPGLHRVGYTF. The CDR3 nucleotides are TGTGCCAGCAGCAGAAAACCGGGGCTCCACCGGGTGGGCTACACCTTC.

This clone is a singleton in its sample. The chain uses TRBV4-1 and TRBJ1-4; D uncertain. Germline V gene lookup returns CDR1 MGHRA and CDR2 YSYEKL. CDR3 length equals 14 residues. V lost 6 bases, J lost 4 bases, and 12 bases lay in between. The CDR3 sequence: CASSPWADNEKLFF. The CDR3 DNA sequence: TGCGCCAGCAGTCCATGGGCAGATAATGAAAAACTGTTTTTT.

The V gene is TRBV7-8, the J gene TRBJ2-7, with TRBD2 identical over 11 bases. Trimming took 6 bases from V and 2 from J; bases not matched to a gene: 3. Germline V gives CDR1 SGHVS, CDR2 FQNEAQ. The CDR3 loop spans 14 amino acids. The CDR3 region has the DNA TGTGCCAGCAGGGGGACTAGCGGCGCCTACGAGCAGTACTTC. Translating it yields CASRGTSGAYEQYF.

This clone was detected a few times. The chain uses TRBV7-9 and TRBJ2-7; 7 bases align to TRBD1. J was trimmed by 2 bases and V by 2 bases; bases with no gene match: 6. Germline V CDR1 and CDR2: SEHNR, FQNEAQ (reference sequence). This CDR3 contains 15 residues. This CDR3 is CASSLLQGPTYEQYF. In nucleotides, the CDR3 is TGTGCCAGCAGCTTATTACAGGGGCCTACCTACGAGCAGTACTTC.

The chain combines TRBV28 with TRBJ2-1; tentative D call: TRBD1 (5 bases). This CDR3 has 15 amino acids. With 1 base removed from V and 7 bases from J, the gap between germline ends came to 14 bases. Germline V gives CDR1 MDHEN, CDR2 SYDVKM. The CDR3 here is CASSLLGMDNNEQFF. Written as DNA, the CDR3 is TGTGCCAGCAGTTTATTAGGGATGGACAATAATGAGCAGTTCTTC. The variable domain in full, completed from reference TRBV28 and TRBJ2-1, reads DVKVTQSSRYLVKRTGEKVFLECVQDMDHENMFWYRQDPGLGLRLIYFSYDVKMKEKGDIPEGYSVSREKKERFSLILESASTNQTSMYLCASSLLGMDNNEQFFGPGTRLTVL.

Here the CDR3 DNA reads TGCAGCGTTGAGTTTGCTAGCGGGAGGGGTTCAGGGGAGACCCAGTACTTC. This sequence encodes CSVEFASGRGSGETQYF. The chain recombines TRBV29-1 with TRBJ2-5, with 12 bases lining up with TRBD2. CDR3 length equals 17 residues. CDR1 is SQVTM, CDR2 ANQGSEA, per germline. V trimming: 3 bases; J trimming: 5 bases; junction bases outside the gene matches: 13.

The rearrangement links TRBV27 to TRBJ2-3; perhaps D is TRBD1 or TRBD2 (5 bases each). The germline V gene encodes CDR1 MNHEY and CDR2 SMNVEV (reference sequence). The CDR3 is 15 residues long. V dropped 1 base and J dropped 0 bases, with 8 bases sitting between them. The CDR3 loop reads CASSLWGFSTDTQYF. As DNA, the CDR3 is TGTGCCAGCAGTTTATGGGGGTTTAGCACAGATACGCAGTATTTT.

As to this clone: This same CDR3 is encoded by further DNA sequences in the sample. The V call is TRBV9, the J call TRBJ2-5; D gene unclear. The germline V and J ends were trimmed by 3 bases and 2 bases, with 2 bases remaining between them. The V gene's germline CDR1 is SGDLS and CDR2 YYNGEE. The CDR3 sequence is 11 residues long. This CDR3 reads CASSGQETQYF. The DNA of the CDR3 is TGTGCCAGCAGCGGACAAGAGACCCAGTACTTC.

The rearrangement uses TRBV30 and TRBJ1-2; tentatively, D is TRBD1 (5 bases). Germline V lookup: CDR1 GTSNPN, CDR2 SVGIG (reference sequence). Trimming cost V 4 bases and J 2 bases, with 8 bases left between them. The length of the CDR3 is 12 residues. CDR3 in DNA: TGTGCCTGGATCGGGGACAACTATGGCTACACCTTC. Translating gives CAWIGDNYGYTF.

The chain couples TRBV13 to TRBJ2-7; possibly TRBD2 for D (5 bases). Germline V gene lookup returns CDR1 PRHDT and CDR2 FYEKMQ (reference sequence). With 1 base removed from V and 4 bases from J, the gap between germline ends came to 14 bases. The CDR3 extends over 15 amino acids. CDR3 sequence (DNA): TGTGCCAGCAGCTTAGAGTCGGGGAATTATTACGAGCAGTACTTC. Translated, it gives CASSLESGNYYEQYF.

The chain carries TRBV9 and TRBJ2-3, with TRBD2 matching over 7 bases. The CDR3 totals 15 residues. V dropped 4 bases and J dropped 5; count of bases not matched to a gene: 10. The germline CDR1 and CDR2 sequences are SGDLS and YYNGEE. CDR3 region: CASSQRGGAGDTQYF. In DNA, the CDR3 is TGTGCCAGCAGCCAAAGGGGAGGGGCAGGAGATACGCAGTATTTT.

The chain couples TRBV7-9 to TRBJ2-5, with no clear D. Germline V gene lookup returns CDR1 SEHNR and CDR2 FQNEAQ (reference sequence). V was pared by 1 base and J by 2 bases, with 11 bases between. The length of the CDR3 is 15 residues. DNA of the CDR3: TGTGCCAGCAGCTTAGGCGTCAGGCTTCAAGAGACCCAGTACTTC. The encoded protein is CASSLGVRLQETQYF.

The chain is built from TRBV6-5 and TRBJ2-7, with D perhaps given as TRBD1 or TRBD2 (5 bases each). Germline assignment: CDR1 MNHEY and CDR2 SVGAGI. The CDR3 has 15 residues. The germline V and J ends were trimmed by 5 bases and 0 bases, with 14 bases remaining between them. Written as DNA, the CDR3 is TGTGCCAGCAGTGCCGGGACCGACAGCTCCTACGAGCAGTACTTC. As protein: CASSAGTDSSYEQYF.